The entry below describes one T cell receptor beta chain. The data originate from a study of blood T cell repertoires in COVID-19. Looking at the study overall: Italy, Spain and the United States were the sources of the convalescent and acute COVID-19 samples. T cells, B-cell-depleted T cells, or PBMCs supplied cDNA or gDNA.

Per the authors' pipeline: The assay estimated nucleated cells by amplifying reference gene primers. TCRdb's copy holds only in-frame clones and misses some; the assay was immunoSEQ multiplex PCR. From that table come the V and J calls and clone size; the DNA was used to work out D and trimming. In the table there are around 57,000 clones, more than 80% of which are singletons. CDR1 and CDR2 (germline): LGHNT, FRNRAP. J was trimmed by 2 bases and V by 5 bases; bases with no gene match: 6. The CDR3 contains 14 residues. This clonotype originated in a human donor with active COVID-19. The donor label of this sample is uncertain. The chain has TRBV12-5 and TRBJ2-7; TRBD1 aligns across 7 bases. Input material: peripheral blood. The CDR3 here is CASGISGGAYEQYF. The CDR3 DNA is TGTGCTAGTGGTATTTCAGGGGGAGCCTACGAGCAGTACTTC.